This is a list of T cell receptor beta chains from one sample in a study of T cell changes during pregnancy in multiple sclerosis. The assay was immunoSEQ multiplex PCR, and TCRdb's table has in-frame clones only and misses some. The repertoire holds around 88,000 clones, with 85% to 95% as singletons. This specimen consisted of peripheral blood, obtained in the first trimester of pregnancy. The receptors were sampled from a female donor with multiple sclerosis, enrolled in a pregnancy study. CDR3s include the opening cysteine and the closing phenylalanine or tryptophan. Each record gives: D gene, J gene, clone size, CDR3 length, V gene, CDR3 protein, CDR3 DNA. The D gene is left open where the match is weak. Clone size is stated in some rows and not others, as once, few, many or a class when expanded.

d_call: TRBD1; j_call: TRBJ2-7; clone_size: NA; cdr3_length: 14; v_call: TRBV19; cdr3_aa: CASSISQGTHEQYF; cdr3_nt: TGTGCCAGTAGTATATCACAGGGGACCCACGAGCAGTACTTC
d_call: TRBD1; j_call: TRBJ1-2; clone_size: once; cdr3_length: 13; v_call: TRBV6-1; cdr3_aa: CASNRQGYYGYTF; cdr3_nt: TGTGCCAGCAACCGACAGGGGTACTATGGCTACACCTTC
d_call: TRBD1; j_call: TRBJ1-3; clone_size: NA; cdr3_length: 14; v_call: TRBV4-1; cdr3_aa: CASRNPGQGNTIYF; cdr3_nt: TGCGCCAGCAGGAACCCGGGACAGGGAAACACCATATATTTT
d_call: NA; j_call: TRBJ2-5; clone_size: NA; cdr3_length: 14; v_call: TRBV5-1; cdr3_aa: CASSLGVSVKTQYF; cdr3_nt: TGCGCCAGCAGCTTGGGGGTTAGCGTAAAGACCCAGTACTTC
d_call: NA; j_call: TRBJ2-1; clone_size: NA; cdr3_length: 12; v_call: TRBV28; cdr3_aa: CASSLSRDSQFF; cdr3_nt: TGTGCCAGCAGTTTATCCCGGGACTCTCAGTTCTTC
d_call: NA; j_call: TRBJ1-1; clone_size: few; cdr3_length: 14; v_call: TRBV11-1; cdr3_aa: CASSTPGANTEAFF; cdr3_nt: TGTGCCAGCAGCACCCCAGGGGCGAACACTGAAGCTTTCTTT
d_call: TRBD2; j_call: TRBJ2-3; clone_size: NA; cdr3_length: 17; v_call: TRBV10-3; cdr3_aa: CAISARASGRATDTQYF; cdr3_nt: TGTGCCATCTCCGCTAGGGCTAGCGGGAGGGCCACAGATACGCAGTATTTT
d_call: TRBD2; j_call: TRBJ2-5; clone_size: NA; cdr3_length: 17; v_call: TRBV4-1; cdr3_aa: CASSQDQLAERRETQYF; cdr3_nt: TGCGCCAGCAGCCAAGATCAACTAGCGGAAAGAAGAGAGACCCAGTACTTC
d_call: NA; j_call: TRBJ1-4; clone_size: NA; cdr3_length: 15; v_call: TRBV18; cdr3_aa: CASSPEAGTNEKLFF; cdr3_nt: TGTGCCAGCTCACCAGAGGCGGGGACTAATGAAAAACTGTTTTTT
d_call: TRBD2; j_call: TRBJ2-3; clone_size: NA; cdr3_length: 16; v_call: TRBV19; cdr3_aa: CASSIRGAGGLDTQYF; cdr3_nt: TGTGCCAGTAGTATTCGGGGAGCGGGAGGGCTCGATACGCAGTATTTT
d_call: NA; j_call: TRBJ2-3; clone_size: NA; cdr3_length: 17; v_call: TRBV30; cdr3_aa: CAWSISRVPRITDTQYF; cdr3_nt: TGTGCCTGGAGCATTAGCAGGGTTCCAAGAATTACAGATACGCAGTATTTT
d_call: NA; j_call: TRBJ1-3; clone_size: NA; cdr3_length: 14; v_call: TRBV7-2; cdr3_aa: CASSPDFSGNTIYF; cdr3_nt: TGTGCCAGCAGCCCCGACTTCTCTGGAAACACCATATATTTT
d_call: NA; j_call: TRBJ1-3; clone_size: NA; cdr3_length: 15; v_call: TRBV28; cdr3_aa: CASSFSGPVGNTIYF; cdr3_nt: TGTGCCAGCAGTTTCAGTGGGCCGGTGGGAAACACCATATATTTT
d_call: TRBD2; j_call: TRBJ2-1; clone_size: once; cdr3_length: 19; v_call: TRBV14; cdr3_aa: CASSQDPLHLAGRFDEQFF; cdr3_nt: TGTGCCAGCAGCCAAGATCCACTTCATCTAGCGGGAAGATTTGATGAGCAGTTCTTC
d_call: TRBD1; j_call: TRBJ2-2; clone_size: NA; cdr3_length: 15; v_call: TRBV5-1; cdr3_aa: CASGWDSHKTGELFF; cdr3_nt: TGCGCCAGCGGCTGGGACAGCCACAAAACCGGGGAGCTGTTTTTT